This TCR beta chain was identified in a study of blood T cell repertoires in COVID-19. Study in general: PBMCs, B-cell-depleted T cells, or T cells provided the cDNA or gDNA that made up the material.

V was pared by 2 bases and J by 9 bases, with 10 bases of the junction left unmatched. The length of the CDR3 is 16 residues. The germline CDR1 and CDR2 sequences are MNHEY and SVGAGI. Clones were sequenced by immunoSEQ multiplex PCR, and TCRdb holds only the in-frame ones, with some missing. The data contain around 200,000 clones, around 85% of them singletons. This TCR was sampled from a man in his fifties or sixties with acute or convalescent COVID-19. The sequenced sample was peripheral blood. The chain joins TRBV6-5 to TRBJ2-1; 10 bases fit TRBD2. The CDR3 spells CASSYLASGRGAEQFF. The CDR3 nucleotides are TGTGCCAGCAGTTACCTCGCCAGCGGGAGGGGGGCTGAGCAGTTCTTC.